Following are 21 T cell receptor beta chains from one sample sequenced in a study of blood T cell repertoires in COVID-19 (dated by TCRdb to the early 2020s). Library preparation was by the immunoSEQ multiplex PCR assay. Here the immuneACCESS table is served through TCRdb, limited to in-frame sequences with V and J called. Missing clones are a known gap in these copies; in checked studies unresolved V genes cover under half, and the rest lacks a known reason. Recorded for this sample are some 150,000 clones; around 86% of them occurred a single time. The leading ten clones occupy 7% of the sample. Material: peripheral blood. The receptors were sampled from a woman older than 75 in a cohort sampled during active or convalescent COVID-19.

The gene calls are TRBV27 and TRBJ2-7; D might be TRBD1 (6 bases). The ends were cut back, 5 bases at V and 2 bases at J, with 19 bases in the middle. This CDR3 has 16 residues. In germline, CDR1 is MNHEY, CDR2 SMNVEV (reference sequence). The CDR3 sequence: CASSTRPDRQTYEQYF. The CDR3 DNA reads as TGTGCCAGCAGTACCCGACCGGACAGACAGACCTACGAGCAGTACTTC.

J is TRBJ2-1 and V is TRBV14, with 10 bases lining up with TRBD2. This CDR3 has 16 amino acids. Germline trimming cut 3 bases from V and 5 bases from J; bases unmatched to any gene: 7. Germline CDR1 reads SGHDN; CDR2 reads FVKESK. For the CDR3, the DNA is TGTGCCAGCAGCCAGCCACTAGCGGGGTTAAACAATGAGCAGTTCTTC. This translates into CASSQPLAGLNNEQFF.

This clone appeared once. The chain carries TRBV2 and TRBJ1-1, with TRBD1 identical over 7 bases. Germline-derived CDR1 and CDR2 are SNHLY and FYNNEI. Unmatched junction bases numbered 7, after V lost 6 bases and J lost 3 bases. CDR3 length: 14 residues. CDR3 bases: TGTGCCAGCAGCGCAGGGGGTCTTGACACTGAAGCTTTCTTT. It encodes CASSAGGLDTEAFF.

The rearrangement links TRBV5-4 to TRBJ2-5; TRBD1 aligns across 8 bases. Germline V gene data show CDR1 as SGHNT and CDR2 as YYREEE (reference sequence). The length of the CDR3 is 14 residues. After removal of 5 bases from V and 5 bases from J, the junction contained 8 bases not matched to a gene. The CDR3 region has the DNA TGTGCCAGCAGGACTACAGGGGGTGGGGAGACCCAGTACTTC. Translating gives CASRTTGGGETQYF.

The chain recombines TRBV19 with TRBJ1-4; no definite D call. CDR1 LNHDA and CDR2 SQIVND come from the germline V gene (reference sequence). V was pared by 5 bases and J by 0 bases, with 10 bases between. The CDR3 covers 15 residues. For the CDR3, the DNA is TGTGCCAGTAGTGGGCTTCTAACAACTAATGAAAAACTGTTTTTT. It yields the protein CASSGLLTTNEKLFF.

The CDR3 spells CASSSSGTGELTGELFF. CDR3 DNA: TGTGCCAGCAGCTCGTCCGGGACAGGGGAACTCACCGGGGAGCTGTTTTTT. V gene TRBV7-9 combines with J gene TRBJ2-2, with 10 bases fitting TRBD1. Unmatched junction bases numbered 9, after V lost 4 bases and J lost 4 bases. The CDR3 loop spans 17 amino acids. CDR1 SEHNR and CDR2 FQNEAQ come from the germline V gene (reference sequence). The full variable domain, completed using reference TRBV7-9 and TRBJ2-2, is DTGVSQNPRHKITKRGQNVTFRCDPISEHNRLYWYRQTLGQGPEFLTYFQNEAQLEKSRLLSDRFSAERPKGSFSTLEIQRTEQGDSAMYLCASSSSGTGELTGELFFGEGSRLTVL.

The chain has TRBV30 and TRBJ1-4; D is unclear. Germline CDR1 reads GTSNPN; CDR2 reads SVGIG (reference sequence). V lost 1 base to trimming and J lost 3 bases, with 6 bases between them. CDR3 length: 13 residues. Here the CDR3 DNA reads TGTGCCTGGAGTGGTAGTCCTAATGAAAAACTGTTTTTT. Translating gives CAWSGSPNEKLFF. The complete variable domain, with remaining parts taken from reference TRBV30 and TRBJ1-4, reads SQTIHQWPATLVQPVGSPLSLECTVEGTSNPNLYWYRQAAGRGLQLLFYSVGIGQISSEVPQNLSASRPQDRQFILSSKKLLLSDSGFYLCAWSGSPNEKLFFGSGTQLSVL.

V is TRBV5-1 and J is TRBJ2-2; 7 bases map to TRBD2. The V and J ends lost 0 bases and 3 bases, in that order; junction bases with no gene match: 5. This CDR3 is built from 16 residues. The germline V gene encodes CDR1 SGHRS and CDR2 YFSETQ. The CDR3 nucleotides read TGCGCCAGCAGCTTGGTTTCTCTAGCGGACACCGGGGAGCTGTTTTTT. This codes for CASSLVSLADTGELFF.

The chain couples TRBV6-6 to TRBJ2-7; TRBD2 is a possible D gene (5 bases). This CDR3 has 12 residues. Germline V lookup: CDR1 MNHNY, CDR2 SVGAGI (reference sequence). The ends were cut back, 5 bases at V and 3 bases at J, with 8 bases in the middle. This chain's CDR3 is CASSPGIYEQYV. In DNA, the CDR3 is TGTGCCAGCAGTCCGGGGATCTACGAGCAGTACGTC.

This chain uses TRBV5-1 with TRBJ1-2; TRBD1 matches at 7 bases. The germline V gene has CDR1 SGHRS and CDR2 YFSETQ. V shed 4 bases and J 4 bases; nucleotides not matched to a gene: 7. CDR3 length equals 14 residues. The CDR3 nucleotides read TGCGCCAGCAGCCCGAGGGCAGGGGGCTATGGCTACACCTTC. It encodes CASSPRAGGYGYTF.

The chain is built from TRBV12-5 and TRBJ1-5; D call uncertain. From germline, CDR1 is LGHNT and CDR2 FRNRAP. This CDR3 contains 13 residues. V lost 0 bases, J lost 6 bases, and 6 bases lay in between. Here the CDR3 DNA reads TGTGCTAGTGGTTTGGTACTTGGTCAGCCCCAGCATTTT. Its translation is CASGLVLGQPQHF. The full variable domain, its missing parts supplied by reference TRBV12-5 and TRBJ1-5, is DARVTQTPRHKVTEMGQEVTMRCQPILGHNTVFWYRQTMMQGLELLAYFRNRAPLDDSGMPKDRFSAEMPDATLATLKIQPSEPRDSAVYFCASGLVLGQPQHFGDGTRLSIL.

The genes are TRBV14 and TRBJ1-4; TRBD1 agrees at 7 bases. Germline V gene lookup returns CDR1 SGHDN and CDR2 FVKESK. The CDR3 runs 16 residues. V lost 2 bases to trimming and J lost 8 bases; unmatched junction nucleotides: 11. CDR3 residues: CASSQRRQGRREKLFF. CDR3 DNA sequence: TGTGCCAGCAGCCAAAGGAGACAGGGAAGGAGGGAAAAACTGTTTTTT.

The chain recombines TRBV7-9 with TRBJ1-2; 9 bases match TRBD1. The germline CDR1 and CDR2 sequences are SEHNR and FQNEAQ (reference sequence). This CDR3 is 15 amino acids long. V was pared by 5 bases and J by 7 bases, with 11 bases of the junction left unmatched. The CDR3: CASSVWGQGAGGYTF. As DNA, the CDR3 is TGTGCCAGCAGCGTATGGGGACAGGGAGCCGGTGGCTACACCTTC.

The chain employs TRBV12-3 or TRBV12-4 and TRBJ1-2; TRBD1 matches 7 bases. The CDR3 has 13 residues. Trimming cost V 7 bases and J 8 bases; bases outside gene matches: 10. As DNA, the CDR3 is TGTGCCAGCACCTTCGGAGGGGGCGGAGGCTACACCTTC. This translates into CASTFGGGGGYTF.

The chain joins TRBV19 to TRBJ1-3; D is uncertain. Germline V gene data show CDR1 as LNHDA and CDR2 as SQIVND (reference sequence). The CDR3 sequence is 15 residues long. Trimming removed 1 base at V and 4 bases at J, with 11 bases between. CDR3 loop: CASSIGAETGNTIYF. In nucleotides, the CDR3 is TGTGCCAGTAGTATAGGGGCAGAGACGGGAAACACCATATATTTT.

This chain joins TRBV11-2 and TRBJ1-5; 7 bases fit TRBD1. This CDR3 is 15 amino acids long. V dropped 0 bases and J dropped 7; count of bases not matched to a gene: 6. Germline V gene lookup returns CDR1 SGHAT and CDR2 FQNNGV. In DNA form, the CDR3 reads TGTGCCAGCAGCTTAGATAGCACAGGGGTGCAGCCCCAGCATTTT. Amino acid sequence: CASSLDSTGVQPQHF.

The CDR3 region has the DNA TGTGCCAGCAGTTACCCCTCGACAGGGGCCTACACTGAAGCTTTCTTT. This translates into CASSYPSTGAYTEAFF. The chain carries TRBV6-2 or TRBV6-3 and TRBJ1-1; 8 bases line up with TRBD1. Losses at the gene ends were 2 bases for V and 3 bases for J; bases not matched to a gene: 8. The CDR3 covers 16 residues. CDR1 and CDR2 from the germline V gene are MNHEY and SVGEGT.

This clone has just one count. The chain is built from TRBV5-5 and TRBJ1-5; 7 nucleotides match TRBD1. CDR1 SGHKS and CDR2 YYEKEE come from the germline V gene (reference sequence). This CDR3 is built from 15 residues. V shed 4 bases, J shed 2 bases, and the junction held 6 bases outside the gene matches. CDR3 residues: CASSLEGGGNQPQHF. The CDR3 bases are TGTGCCAGCAGCCTGGAAGGGGGCGGCAATCAGCCCCAGCATTTT. Drawing the rest from reference TRBV5-5 and TRBJ1-5, the complete variable domain is DAGVTQSPTHLIKTRGQQVTLRCSPISGHKSVSWYQQVLGQGPQFIFQYYEKEERGRGNFPDRFSARQFPNYSSELNVNALLLGDSALYLCASSLEGGGNQPQHFGDGTRLSIL.

The chain carries TRBV18 and TRBJ1-5, with 8 bases matching TRBD1. Trimming removed 4 bases from V and 2 bases from J; junction bases left unmatched: 4. The CDR3 consists of 15 residues. Germline-derived CDR1 and CDR2 are KGHSH and LQKENI. The CDR3 is CASSRGQGGNQPQHF. The CDR3 nucleotides are TGTGCCAGCTCACGCGGACAGGGTGGCAATCAGCCCCAGCATTTT.

This sequence joins TRBV6-5 and TRBJ1-3, with a possible D match to TRBD1 (5 bases). Per germline, CDR1 MNHEY and CDR2 SVGAGI. The V gene lost 4 bases and the J gene lost 4 bases, with 14 bases spanning the gap. The CDR3 loop spans 15 amino acids. The chain's CDR3 is CASSSGGNSGNTIYF. Here the CDR3 DNA reads TGTGCCAGCAGTTCGGGGGGGAATTCCGGAAACACCATATATTTT.

The V call is TRBV3-1 (or the pseudogene TRBV3-2), the J call TRBJ1-3, with D hard to call. The V end was cut by 5 bases, the J end by 0 bases, with 8 bases between. Germline lookup yields CDR1 LGHDT and CDR2 YNNKEL (reference sequence). CDR3 length equals 14 residues. The chain's CDR3 is CASSEGYSGNTIYF. The CDR3 region has the DNA TGTGCCAGCAGCGAGGGTTACTCTGGAAACACCATATATTTT.